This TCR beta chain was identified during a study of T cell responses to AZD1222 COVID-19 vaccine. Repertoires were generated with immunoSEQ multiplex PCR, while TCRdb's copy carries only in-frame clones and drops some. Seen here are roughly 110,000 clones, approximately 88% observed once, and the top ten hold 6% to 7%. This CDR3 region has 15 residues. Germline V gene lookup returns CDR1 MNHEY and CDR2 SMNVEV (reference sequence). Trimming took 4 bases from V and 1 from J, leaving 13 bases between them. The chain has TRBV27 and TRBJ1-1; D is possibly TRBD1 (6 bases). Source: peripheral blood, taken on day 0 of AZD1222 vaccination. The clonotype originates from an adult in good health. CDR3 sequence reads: CASSSQGNGNTEAFF. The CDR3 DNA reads TGTGCCAGCAGTTCCCAGGGGAATGGGAACACTGAAGCTTTCTTT.